The 16 T cell receptor beta chains listed next were all sequenced from one sample in a study of radiotherapy plus CTLA-4 blockade in lung cancer. Repertoires were generated with immunoSEQ multiplex PCR, while TCRdb's copy carries only in-frame clones and drops some. Of over 100,000 clones listed, around 84% are singletons. The specimen was peripheral blood, collected from a patient treated with radiotherapy plus ipilimumab. The receptors were gathered from a human donor with non-small cell lung cancer that progressed on radiotherapy plus ipilimumab. Some clones in this sample may be carry-over from other donors' samples.

This clone has only one observation. Other DNA sequences within the sample encode an identical CDR3. The chain carries TRBV28 and TRBJ1-1, with 9 bases fitting TRBD1. Germline lookup yields CDR1 MDHEN and CDR2 SYDVKM. The CDR3 covers 14 residues. V was pared by 3 bases and J by 2 bases, with 1 base of the junction left unmatched. CDR3 bases: TGTGCCAGCAGTTTGGGACAGGGTAACACTGAAGCTTTCTTT. This encodes CASSLGQGNTEAFF.

This clone was counted a single time. The chain is built from TRBV5-6 and TRBJ1-2, with 7 bases lining up with TRBD1. The trim removed 3 bases at V and 7 bases at J, leaving 18 bases unmatched. CDR3 length: 17 amino acids. Germline loops: CDR1 SGHDT, CDR2 YYEEEE. The DNA of the CDR3 is TGTGCCAGCAGCTGGGGACAGACGGGATCGCTCGTGGGTGGCTACACCTTC. Protein sequence: CASSWGQTGSLVGGYTF.

V is TRBV6-1 and J is TRBJ2-7, with TRBD2 matching 7 bases. This CDR3 has 15 residues. Germline CDR1 and CDR2: MNHNS and SASEGT. Unmatched junction bases numbered 15, after V lost 10 bases and J lost 3 bases. DNA of the CDR3: TGTGCCACCTTCCCGGGAGGTTCCCTGAGCTACGAGCAGTACTTC. Translation: CATFPGGSLSYEQYF.

This clone has a handful of counts. V and J are TRBV27 and TRBJ2-3; 9 bases fit TRBD1. CDR1 and CDR2 (germline): MNHEY, SMNVEV (reference sequence). The CDR3 is 16 amino acids. Germline trimming cut 4 bases from V and 4 bases from J; bases unmatched to any gene: 9. For the CDR3, the DNA is TGTGCCAGCAGTTATAATCCGACAGGGGGATCAGATACGCAGTATTTT. Protein product: CASSYNPTGGSDTQYF.

The rearrangement joins TRBV9 to TRBJ1-5; D gene uncertain. Germline values: CDR1 SGDLS, CDR2 YYNGEE. The CDR3 spans 13 residues. V shed 4 bases and J shed 0 bases, with 5 bases lying between them. The DNA of the CDR3 is TGTGCCAGCAGCAGGGATAGCAATCAGCCCCAGCATTTT. Protein: CASSRDSNQPQHF.

J is TRBJ2-5 and V is TRBV6-6, with a possible D match to TRBD2 (7 bases). The V gene's germline CDR1 is MNHNY and CDR2 SVGAGI (reference sequence). The CDR3 loop spans 15 amino acids. V was trimmed by 2 bases and J by 5 bases, leaving 15 bases between them. The CDR3 DNA reads as TGTGCCAGCAGTTACCAAGGGGGGGGCCTGGAGACCCAGTACTTC. Encoded protein: CASSYQGGGLETQYF.

J is TRBJ2-1 and V is TRBV11-3, with 7 positions matching TRBD2. The CDR3 has 15 amino acids. CDR1 is SGHNT, CDR2 YENEEA, per germline. V lost 5 bases to trimming and J lost 4 bases; unmatched junction nucleotides: 8. The CDR3 sequence: CASSLTGGLYNEQFF. The CDR3 nucleotides are TGTGCCAGCAGCCTAACGGGGGGTCTGTACAATGAGCAGTTCTTC.

The V call is TRBV6-5, the J call TRBJ1-3, with unresolved D. V lost 4 bases to trimming and J lost 8 bases, with 15 bases between them. The germline V gene has CDR1 MNHEY and CDR2 SVGAGI. The CDR3 totals 14 residues. CDR3 in DNA: TGTGCCAGCAGTTGGGCAAGGGCCGGTGACACCATATATTTT. As protein: CASSWARAGDTIYF.

The chain joins TRBV11-3 to TRBJ2-2; perhaps TRBD2 as D (5 bases). Germline V gene sequence: CDR1 SGHNT, CDR2 YENEEA. CDR3 length: 13 amino acids. The V end lost 8 bases, the J end lost 6 bases, and 13 bases lay between the germline ends. Here the CDR3 DNA reads TGTGCCAGCCAGAGGGCGGGTTCCGGGGAGCTGTTTTTT. This gives the protein CASQRAGSGELFF.

The V gene is TRBV18, the J gene TRBJ1-1; 7 bases match TRBD1. The V and J ends lost 0 bases and 11 bases, in that order; junction bases with no gene match: 15. The length of the CDR3 is 16 residues. Germline CDR1 KGHSH, CDR2 LQKENI. The CDR3 DNA reads TGTGCCAGCTCACCACCGTTAACAGGGGCACGGGTTACCGCTTTCTTT. The encoded protein is CASSPPLTGARVTAFF.

The chain recombines TRBV6-5 with TRBJ1-2; 7 bases match TRBD1. This CDR3 is 14 amino acids long. Germline V gene data show CDR1 as MNHEY and CDR2 as SVGAGI. V shed 6 bases, J shed 3 bases, and the junction held 7 bases outside the gene matches. The chain's CDR3 is CASRPGQNYYGYTF. The DNA of the CDR3 is TGTGCCAGCAGGCCGGGACAGAATTACTATGGCTACACCTTC.

The chain employs TRBV29-1 and TRBJ1-5, with D unresolved. The CDR3 covers 15 residues. The germline V and J ends were trimmed by 1 base and 5 bases, with 15 bases remaining between them. The germline CDR1 and CDR2 sequences are SQVTM and ANQGSEA. CDR3 in amino acids: CSVEGVVWGDQPQHF. CDR3 nucleotides: TGCAGCGTTGAAGGAGTGGTGTGGGGAGATCAGCCCCAGCATTTT.

J is TRBJ2-3 and V is TRBV7-2, with D uncertain. There are 14 residues in the CDR3. V gave up 5 bases and J gave up 0 bases, with 9 bases separating them. Per germline, CDR1 SGHTA and CDR2 FQGNSA. The CDR3 region has the DNA TGTGCCAGCAGCACCTTGACTAGCACAGATACGCAGTATTTT. This codes for CASSTLTSTDTQYF.

This sequence joins TRBV7-9 and TRBJ1-4, with D possibly TRBD1 on 5 matching bases. V lost 5 bases and J 0 bases, leaving 7 bases between the germline ends. The CDR3 length is 14 residues. The germline V gene encodes CDR1 SEHNR and CDR2 FQNEAQ (reference sequence). The CDR3 sequence is CASSQQATNEKLFF. DNA of the CDR3: TGTGCCAGCAGCCAACAGGCAACTAATGAAAAACTGTTTTTT.

The J gene is TRBJ2-7, the V gene TRBV7-3; 9 bases line up with TRBD1. CDR1 is SGHTA and CDR2 is FQGTGA in the germline V gene. Germline trimming cut 4 bases from V and 7 bases from J; bases unmatched to any gene: 5. This CDR3 region has 13 residues. The CDR3 DNA reads as TGTGCCAGCAGCTCGGGGGGACAGGGTGAGCAGTACTTC. Its protein is CASSSGGQGEQYF.

The rearrangement joins TRBV6-6 to TRBJ1-4; weak D call: TRBD1 (5 bases). Germline V gene data show CDR1 as MNHNY and CDR2 as SVGAGI (reference sequence). The CDR3 has 15 amino acids. Trimming removed 0 bases from V and 8 bases from J, with 13 bases in between. CDR3 region: CASSYSGRVGEKLFF. The CDR3, as DNA: TGTGCCAGCAGTTACTCGGGCAGGGTAGGGGAAAAACTGTTTTTT.